This TCR beta chain was captured in a study of glioma-infiltrating T cells. In the case of this clonotype: Its specificity is unknown.

TCR alpha and beta CDR3 regions were amplified from RNA using iRepertoire nested multiplex PCR. Each CDR3 protein gets one entry after TCRdb re-called the multiplex PCR reads with MiXCR. Of under 200,000 distinct CDR3 sequences listed, more than 35% are singletons. V lost 0 bases, J lost 4 bases, and 10 bases lay in between. The CDR3 loop spans 15 amino acids. The study's findings and limits: Only very few CDR3 sequences appeared in both tissue and blood.

This TCR derives from a human donor with low-grade glioma or glioblastoma, undergoing nonglioma brain surgery, or in good health (not recorded which). This sequence joins TRBV12-3 or TRBV12-4 and TRBJ1-5; D is unclear. The sequenced material came from glioma tissue, nonneoplastic brain tissue, or PBMCs (not recorded which). The chain's CDR3 is CASSLAVSANQPQHF. The CDR3 DNA sequence: TGTGCCAGCAGTTTAGCGGTTTCAGCGAATCAGCCCCAGCATTTT.